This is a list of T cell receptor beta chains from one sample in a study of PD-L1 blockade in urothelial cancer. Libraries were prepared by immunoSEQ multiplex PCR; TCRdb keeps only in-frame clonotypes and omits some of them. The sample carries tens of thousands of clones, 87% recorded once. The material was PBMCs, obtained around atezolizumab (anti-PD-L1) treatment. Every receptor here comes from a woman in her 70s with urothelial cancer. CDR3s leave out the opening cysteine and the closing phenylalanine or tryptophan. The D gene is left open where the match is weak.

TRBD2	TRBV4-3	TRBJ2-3	ASSQDPLAGHTDTQY
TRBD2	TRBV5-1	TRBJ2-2	ASSVTSGANTGELF
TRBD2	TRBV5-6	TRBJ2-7	ASSLANSGETYEQY
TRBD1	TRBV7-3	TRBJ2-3	ASSFRGMRTDTQY
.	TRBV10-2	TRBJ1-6	ASRPLVDSPLH
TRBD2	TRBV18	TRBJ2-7	ASSPGLAAAPYEQY
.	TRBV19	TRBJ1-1	ASRMTYNGAEAF
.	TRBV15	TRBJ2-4	ATSRDRQDRAKNIQY
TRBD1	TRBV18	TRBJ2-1	ASSPRQGRGNEQF
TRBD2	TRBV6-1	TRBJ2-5	ASSAGLAYQETQY
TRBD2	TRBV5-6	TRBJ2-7	ASSFPPSGESYEQY
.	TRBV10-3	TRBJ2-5	ASRVVGSETQY
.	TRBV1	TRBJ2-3	TSSQAEDAGSTDTQY
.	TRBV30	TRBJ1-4	AWSQRRADEKLF
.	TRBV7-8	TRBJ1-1	ASSLAPGAHTEAF
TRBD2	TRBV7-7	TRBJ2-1	ASSELAGGLGEQF
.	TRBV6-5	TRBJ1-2	ASTRAITGNYGYT
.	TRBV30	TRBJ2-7	AWSPALALAYEQY
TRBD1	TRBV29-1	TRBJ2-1	SGGSGTGYNEQF